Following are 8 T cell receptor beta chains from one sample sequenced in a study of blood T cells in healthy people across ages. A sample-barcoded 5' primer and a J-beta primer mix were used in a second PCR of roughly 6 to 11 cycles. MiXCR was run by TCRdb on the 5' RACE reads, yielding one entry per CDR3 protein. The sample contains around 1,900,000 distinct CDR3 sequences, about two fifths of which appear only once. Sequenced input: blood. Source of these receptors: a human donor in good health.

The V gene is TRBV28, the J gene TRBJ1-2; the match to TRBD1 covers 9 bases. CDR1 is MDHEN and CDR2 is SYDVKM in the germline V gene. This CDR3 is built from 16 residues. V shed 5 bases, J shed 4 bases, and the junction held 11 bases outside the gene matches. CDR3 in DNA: TGTGCCAGCAGTATAACCGGGACAGGGCCCTTCTATGGCTACACCTTC. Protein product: CASSITGTGPFYGYTF.

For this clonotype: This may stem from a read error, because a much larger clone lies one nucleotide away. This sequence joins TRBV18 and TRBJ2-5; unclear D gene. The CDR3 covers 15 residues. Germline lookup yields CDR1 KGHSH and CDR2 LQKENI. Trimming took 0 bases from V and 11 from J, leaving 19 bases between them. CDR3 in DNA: TGTGCCAGCTCACCACCCGATAAGAACTACAATGAGCAGTACTTC. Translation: CASSPPDKNYNEQYF.

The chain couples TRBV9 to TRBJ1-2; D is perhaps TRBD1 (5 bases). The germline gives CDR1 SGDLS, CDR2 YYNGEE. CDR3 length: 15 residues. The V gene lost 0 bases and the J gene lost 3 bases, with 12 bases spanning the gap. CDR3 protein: CASSVADGDYYGYTF. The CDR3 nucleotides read TGTGCCAGCAGCGTAGCCGATGGGGACTACTATGGCTACACCTTC.

The CDR3 protein is CAISDGGGNSPLHF. For the CDR3, the DNA is TGTGCCATCAGTGATGGGGGGGGAAATTCACCCCTCCACTTT. The chain recombines TRBV10-3 with TRBJ1-6, with D maybe TRBD1 (5 bases). From germline, CDR1 is ENHRY and CDR2 SYGVKD. This CDR3 comprises 14 residues. Trimming took 3 bases from V and 7 from J, leaving 10 bases between them.

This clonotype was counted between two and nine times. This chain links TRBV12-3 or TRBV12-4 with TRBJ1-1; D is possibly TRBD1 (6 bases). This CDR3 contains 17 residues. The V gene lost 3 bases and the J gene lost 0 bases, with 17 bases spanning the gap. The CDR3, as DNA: TGTGCCAGCAGTTTCTCTCAGGGGACCCGAATGAACACTGAAGCTTTCTTT. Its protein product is CASSFSQGTRMNTEAFF.

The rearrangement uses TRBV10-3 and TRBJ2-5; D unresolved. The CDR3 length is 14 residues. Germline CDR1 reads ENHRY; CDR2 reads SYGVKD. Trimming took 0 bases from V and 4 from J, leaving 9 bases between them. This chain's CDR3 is CAISESEGGETQYF. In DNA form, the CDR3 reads TGTGCCATCAGTGAGTCGGAAGGCGGAGAGACCCAGTACTTC.

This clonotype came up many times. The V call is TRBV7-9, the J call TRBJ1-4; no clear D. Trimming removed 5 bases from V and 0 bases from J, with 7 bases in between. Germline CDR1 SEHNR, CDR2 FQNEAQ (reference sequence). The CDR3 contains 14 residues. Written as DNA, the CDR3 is TGTGCCAGCAGCAGGGCCGCAACTAATGAAAAACTGTTTTTT. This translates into CASSRAATNEKLFF.

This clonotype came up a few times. The CDR3 bases are TGCGCCAGCGTCCAGGACGACTTAAGCTCCTACAATGAGCAGTTCTTC. Protein: CASVQDDLSSYNEQFF. J is TRBJ2-1 and V is TRBV4-1; no clear D gene. V lost 8 bases and J lost 0, with 17 bases in between. The CDR3 consists of 16 residues. Germline V gives CDR1 MGHRA, CDR2 YSYEKL.